The clone carrying this TCR beta chain was seen a handful of times. The target antigen is unknown. TCRdb ran MiXCR on the 5' RACE reads and lists one entry per CDR3 protein. The sample has fewer than 250,000 distinct CDR3 sequences, over 15% seen once. V lost 5 bases, J lost 3 bases, and 13 bases lay in between. The CDR3 loop spans 15 amino acids. CDR1 is KGHDR and CDR2 is SFDVKD in the germline V gene. The data stem from a study of T-cell memory formation after mild COVID-19. The overall study: Among the donors, TCR clusters were largely specific to each donor. The study's findings and limits: Balance between CD4 and CD8 was seen in clones contracting day 15 to 85, and a CD4+ lean was seen in later expanders. In pre-infection memory, a portion of responding clones appeared, which suggested that cross-reactive memory joined.

Sequenced input: PBMCs or a T cell subset sorted from them (not recorded which). V gene TRBV24-1 combines with J gene TRBJ2-1; D unclear. The sequence came from an adult woman who had mild COVID-19 (a few samples of this study predate the infection). Cell type and time point are not known. CDR3 sequence reads: CATSAPHANYNEQFF. The DNA of the CDR3 is TGTGCCACCAGTGCCCCCCACGCGAACTACAATGAGCAGTTCTTC.